Below, 6 T cell receptor beta chains from the same sample are listed, as sequenced in a study of cytotoxic CD8 clonotypes in ibrutinib-treated CLL. Libraries were prepared by immunoSEQ multiplex PCR; TCRdb keeps only in-frame clonotypes and omits some of them. The sample carries approximately 140,000 clones, about 80% recorded once. Sample: PBMCs, taken after 12 months of ibrutinib treatment. The source is a human donor with chronic lymphocytic leukemia.

This sequence joins TRBV7-9 and TRBJ2-7; D might be TRBD1 (6 bases). The CDR3 sequence is 13 residues long. Germline assignment: CDR1 SEHNR and CDR2 FQNEAQ (reference sequence). Trimming took 4 bases from V and 3 from J, leaving 10 bases between them. CDR3 DNA sequence: TGTGCCAGCAGCTGGGCAGGGGACTACGAGCAGTACTTC. Amino acids: CASSWAGDYEQYF.

As to this clone: Compared with germline, one end of the junction differs, possibly owing to a read error. The chain couples TRBV2 to TRBJ1-1; no firm D call. CDR1 SNHLY and CDR2 FYNNEI come from the germline V gene. CDR3 length equals 9 residues. CDR3 DNA sequence: TGTGCCAGCCTTGGGTCCCCGACCTTT. Amino acids: CASLGSPTF.

This clone was detected a few times. The CDR3 DNA reads TGTGCCAGCAGCGGTCGACAGGCCAACACCGGGGAGCTGTTTTTT. Encoded protein: CASSGRQANTGELFF. The gene calls are TRBV7-9 and TRBJ2-2; possible D gene TRBD1, 6 bases. The CDR3 covers 15 residues. Trimming took 5 bases from V and 2 from J, leaving 12 bases between them. The germline CDR1 and CDR2 sequences are SEHNR and FQNEAQ (reference sequence).

The genes are TRBV13 and TRBJ1-2; TRBD1 is a possible D gene (5 bases). Germline CDR1 reads PRHDT; CDR2 reads FYEKMQ (reference sequence). Trimming removed 3 bases at V and 3 bases at J, with 14 bases between. This CDR3 region has 15 residues. In DNA, the CDR3 is TGTGCCAGCAGCTTTGGGACGGTAGTGGACTATGGCTACACCTTC. Translating it yields CASSFGTVVDYGYTF.

The chain combines TRBV27 with TRBJ2-7, with D unresolved. CDR1 and CDR2 from the germline V gene are MNHEY and SMNVEV (reference sequence). There are 14 residues in the CDR3. Between the trimmed V and J ends, which lost 7 bases and 4 bases, there was a span of 17 bases. CDR3 in amino acids: CASKRRAPGYEQYF. Written as DNA, the CDR3 is TGTGCCAGCAAACGAAGGGCCCCAGGTTACGAGCAGTACTTC.

The chain carries TRBV7-2 and TRBJ1-4; D is unclear. Germline CDR1 is SGHTA and CDR2 is FQGNSA. The germline V and J ends were trimmed by 1 base and 3 bases, with 12 bases remaining between them. The CDR3 is 16 amino acids. CDR3 loop: CASSLGHRTSNEKLFF. CDR3 DNA: TGTGCCAGCAGCTTAGGACACAGAACATCTAATGAAAAACTGTTTTTT. Supplemented by reference TRBV7-2 and TRBJ1-4, the full variable domain reads GAGVSQSPSNKVTEKGKDVELRCDPISGHTALYWYRQSLGQGLEFLIYFQGNSAPDKSGLPSDRFSAERTGGSVSTLTIQRTQQEDSAVYLCASSLGHRTSNEKLFFGSGTQLSVL.